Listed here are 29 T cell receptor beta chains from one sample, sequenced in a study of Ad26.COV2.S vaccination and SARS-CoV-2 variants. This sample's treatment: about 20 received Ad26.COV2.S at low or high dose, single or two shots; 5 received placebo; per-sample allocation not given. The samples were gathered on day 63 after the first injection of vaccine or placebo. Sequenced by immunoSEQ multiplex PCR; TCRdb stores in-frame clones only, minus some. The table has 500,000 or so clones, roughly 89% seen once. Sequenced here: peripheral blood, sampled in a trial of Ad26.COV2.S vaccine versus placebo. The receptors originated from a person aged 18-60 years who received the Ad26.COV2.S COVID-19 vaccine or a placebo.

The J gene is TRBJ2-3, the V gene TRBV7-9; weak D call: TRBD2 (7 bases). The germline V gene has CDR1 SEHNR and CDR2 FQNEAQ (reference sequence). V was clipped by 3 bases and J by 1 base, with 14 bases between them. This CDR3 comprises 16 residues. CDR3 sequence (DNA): TGTGCCAGCAGCTTGGGGGCCCGGGGGGGCACAGATACGCAGTATTTT. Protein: CASSLGARGGTDTQYF.

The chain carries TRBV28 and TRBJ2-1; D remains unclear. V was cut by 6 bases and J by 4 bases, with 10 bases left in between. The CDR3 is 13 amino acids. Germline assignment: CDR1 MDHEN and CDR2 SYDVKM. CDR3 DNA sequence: TGTGCCAGCAGCCTTGACCTTTACAATGAGCAGTTCTTC. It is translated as CASSLDLYNEQFF.

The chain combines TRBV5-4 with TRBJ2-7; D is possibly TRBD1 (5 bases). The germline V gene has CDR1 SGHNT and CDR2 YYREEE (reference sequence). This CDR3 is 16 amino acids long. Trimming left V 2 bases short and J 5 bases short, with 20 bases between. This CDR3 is CASSFGAGRVTDEQYF. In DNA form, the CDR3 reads TGTGCCAGCAGCTTTGGGGCCGGGCGCGTGACGGACGAGCAGTACTTC.

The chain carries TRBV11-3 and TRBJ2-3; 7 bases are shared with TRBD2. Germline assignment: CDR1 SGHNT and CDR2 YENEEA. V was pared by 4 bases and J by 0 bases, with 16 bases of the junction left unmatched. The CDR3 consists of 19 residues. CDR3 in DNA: TGTGCCAGCAGCTGGGGCTGGGGAAGCGGGAAAGAAAGCACAGATACGCAGTATTTT. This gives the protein CASSWGWGSGKESTDTQYF.

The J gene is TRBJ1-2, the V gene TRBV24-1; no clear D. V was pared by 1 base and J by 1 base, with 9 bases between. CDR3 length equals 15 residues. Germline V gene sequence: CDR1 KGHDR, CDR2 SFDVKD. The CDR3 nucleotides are TGTGCCACCAGTGATTTCGGCCAAATTAACTATGGCTACACCTTC. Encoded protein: CATSDFGQINYGYTF.

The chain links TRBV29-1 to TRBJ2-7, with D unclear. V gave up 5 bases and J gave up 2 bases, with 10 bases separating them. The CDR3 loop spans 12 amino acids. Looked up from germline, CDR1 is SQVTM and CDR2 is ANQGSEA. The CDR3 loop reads CSVTHGAYEQYF. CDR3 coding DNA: TGCAGCGTTACTCACGGAGCCTACGAGCAGTACTTC.

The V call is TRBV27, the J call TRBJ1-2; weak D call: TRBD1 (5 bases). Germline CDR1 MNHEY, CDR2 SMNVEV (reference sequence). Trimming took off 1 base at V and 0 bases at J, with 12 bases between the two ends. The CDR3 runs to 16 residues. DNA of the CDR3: TGTGCCAGCAGTTTATTGGCAGGGAAGACTAACTATGGCTACACCTTC. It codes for CASSLLAGKTNYGYTF.

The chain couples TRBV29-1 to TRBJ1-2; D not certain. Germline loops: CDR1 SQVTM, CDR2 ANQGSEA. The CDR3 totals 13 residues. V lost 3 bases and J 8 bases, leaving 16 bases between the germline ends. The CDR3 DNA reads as TGCAGCGTTGATACGGGGTGGATCGGGGGCTACACCTTC. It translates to CSVDTGWIGGYTF.

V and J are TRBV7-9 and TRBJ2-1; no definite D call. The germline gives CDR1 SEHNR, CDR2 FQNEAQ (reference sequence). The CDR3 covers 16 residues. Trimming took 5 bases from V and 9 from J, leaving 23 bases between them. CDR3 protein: CASSHPGSRPASEQFF. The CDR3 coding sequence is TGTGCCAGCAGCCACCCCGGTAGCCGGCCTGCGAGTGAGCAGTTCTTC.

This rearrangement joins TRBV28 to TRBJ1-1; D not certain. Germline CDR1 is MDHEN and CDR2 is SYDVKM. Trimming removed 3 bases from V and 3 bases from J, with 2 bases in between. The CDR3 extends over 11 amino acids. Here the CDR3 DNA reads TGTGCCAGCAGTTTTTACACTGAAGCTTTCTTT. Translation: CASSFYTEAFF.

The chain's CDR3 is CATSDSRRRLFF. The CDR3 DNA is TGTGCCACCAGTGATTCCCGCCGGCGTCTGTTTTTT. V usage is TRBV24-1 and J usage is TRBJ2-2; no definite D call. The CDR3 extends over 12 amino acids. Between the trimmed V and J ends, which lost 2 bases and 14 bases, there was a span of 11 bases. Germline CDR1 and CDR2: KGHDR and SFDVKD.

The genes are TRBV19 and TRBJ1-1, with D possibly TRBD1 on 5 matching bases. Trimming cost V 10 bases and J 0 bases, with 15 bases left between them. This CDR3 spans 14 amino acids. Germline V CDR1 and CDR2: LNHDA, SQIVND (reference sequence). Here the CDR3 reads CATSGGFVNTEAFF. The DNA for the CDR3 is TGTGCCACCTCGGGGGGGTTTGTGAACACTGAAGCTTTCTTT.

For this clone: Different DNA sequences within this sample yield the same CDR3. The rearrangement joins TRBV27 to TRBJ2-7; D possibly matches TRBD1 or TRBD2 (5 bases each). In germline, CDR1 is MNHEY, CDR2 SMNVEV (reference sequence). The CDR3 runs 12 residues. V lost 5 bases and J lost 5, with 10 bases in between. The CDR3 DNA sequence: TGTGCCAGCAGTCTGCAGGGACACGAGCAGTACTTC. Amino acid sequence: CASSLQGHEQYF.

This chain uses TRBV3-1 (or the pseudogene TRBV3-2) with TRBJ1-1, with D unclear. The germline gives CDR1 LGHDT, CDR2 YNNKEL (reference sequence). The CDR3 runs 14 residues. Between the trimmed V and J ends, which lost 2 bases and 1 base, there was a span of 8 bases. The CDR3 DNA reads TGTGCCAGCAGCCAACTGGGTGGGAACACTGAAGCTTTCTTT. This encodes CASSQLGGNTEAFF.

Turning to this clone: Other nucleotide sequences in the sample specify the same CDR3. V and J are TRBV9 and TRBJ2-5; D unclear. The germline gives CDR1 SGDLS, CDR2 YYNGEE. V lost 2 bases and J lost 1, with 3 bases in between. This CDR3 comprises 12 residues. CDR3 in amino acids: CASSVGQETQYF. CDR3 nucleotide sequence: TGTGCCAGCAGCGTGGGCCAAGAGACCCAGTACTTC.

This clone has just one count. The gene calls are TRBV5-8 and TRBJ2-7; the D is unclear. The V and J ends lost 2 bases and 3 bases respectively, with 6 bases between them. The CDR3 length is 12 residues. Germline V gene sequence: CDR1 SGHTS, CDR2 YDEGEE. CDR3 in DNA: TGTGCCAGCAGCTTTTTGGGCTACGAGCAGTACTTC. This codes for CASSFLGYEQYF.

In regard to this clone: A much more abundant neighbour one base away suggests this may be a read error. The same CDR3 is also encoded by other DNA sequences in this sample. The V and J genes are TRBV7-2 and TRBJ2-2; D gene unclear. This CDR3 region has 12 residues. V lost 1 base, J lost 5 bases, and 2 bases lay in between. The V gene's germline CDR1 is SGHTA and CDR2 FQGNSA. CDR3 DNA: TGTGCCAGCAGCTTAGATACCGGGGAGCTGTTTTTT. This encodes CASSLDTGELFF.

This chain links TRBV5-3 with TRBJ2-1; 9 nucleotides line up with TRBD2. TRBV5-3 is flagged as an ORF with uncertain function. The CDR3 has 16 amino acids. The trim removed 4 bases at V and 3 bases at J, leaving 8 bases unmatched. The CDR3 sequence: CARSLFSGGNYNEQFF. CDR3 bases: TGTGCCAGAAGCCTTTTTAGCGGGGGTAACTACAATGAGCAGTTCTTC.

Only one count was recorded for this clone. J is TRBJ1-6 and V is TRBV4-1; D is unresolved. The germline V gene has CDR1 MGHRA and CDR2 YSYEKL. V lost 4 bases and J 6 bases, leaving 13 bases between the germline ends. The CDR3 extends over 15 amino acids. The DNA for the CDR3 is TGCGCCAGCAGCCTTTATTTTTCCCCTAATTCACCCCTCCACTTT. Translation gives CASSLYFSPNSPLHF.

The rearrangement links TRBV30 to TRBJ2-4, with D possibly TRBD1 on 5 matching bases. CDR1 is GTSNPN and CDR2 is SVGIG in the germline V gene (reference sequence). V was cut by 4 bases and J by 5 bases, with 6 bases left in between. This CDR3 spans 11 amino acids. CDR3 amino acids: CAWTTENIQYF. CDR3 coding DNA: TGTGCCTGGACGACAGAAAACATTCAGTACTTC.

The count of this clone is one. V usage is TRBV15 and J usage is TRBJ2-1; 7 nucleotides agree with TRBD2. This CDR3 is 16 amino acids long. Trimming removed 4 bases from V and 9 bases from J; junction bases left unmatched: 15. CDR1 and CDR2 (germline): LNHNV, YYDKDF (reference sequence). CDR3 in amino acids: CATSMIRGLVGGEQFF. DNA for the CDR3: TGTGCCACCAGCATGATCCGCGGACTAGTTGGTGGTGAGCAGTTCTTC.

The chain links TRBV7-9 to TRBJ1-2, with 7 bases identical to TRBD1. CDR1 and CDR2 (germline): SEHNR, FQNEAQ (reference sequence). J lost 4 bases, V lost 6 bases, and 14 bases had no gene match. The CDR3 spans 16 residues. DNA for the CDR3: TGTGCCAGCAGAACCTTGGGACAGCAAACGCGCTATGGCTACACCTTC. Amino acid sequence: CASRTLGQQTRYGYTF.

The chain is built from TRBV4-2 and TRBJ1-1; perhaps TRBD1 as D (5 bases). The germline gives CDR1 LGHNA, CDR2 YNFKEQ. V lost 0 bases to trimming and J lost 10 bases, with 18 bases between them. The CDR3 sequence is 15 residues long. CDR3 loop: CASSQEAGLRSGAFF. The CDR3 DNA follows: TGTGCCAGCAGCCAAGAGGCAGGGCTGAGGTCGGGAGCTTTCTTT.

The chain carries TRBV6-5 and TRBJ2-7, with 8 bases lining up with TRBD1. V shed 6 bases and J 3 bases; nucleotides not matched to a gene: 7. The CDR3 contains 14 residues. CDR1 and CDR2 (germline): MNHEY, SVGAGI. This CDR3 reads CASSIGQGRYEQYF. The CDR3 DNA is TGTGCCAGCAGCATCGGACAGGGTCGCTACGAGCAGTACTTC.

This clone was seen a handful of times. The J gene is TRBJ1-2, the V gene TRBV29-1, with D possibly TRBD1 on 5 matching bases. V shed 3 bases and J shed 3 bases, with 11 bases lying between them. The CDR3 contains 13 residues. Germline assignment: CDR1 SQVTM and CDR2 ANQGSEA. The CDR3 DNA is TGCAGCGTTGATGGGGAGGGGTACTATGGCTACACCTTC. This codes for CSVDGEGYYGYTF.

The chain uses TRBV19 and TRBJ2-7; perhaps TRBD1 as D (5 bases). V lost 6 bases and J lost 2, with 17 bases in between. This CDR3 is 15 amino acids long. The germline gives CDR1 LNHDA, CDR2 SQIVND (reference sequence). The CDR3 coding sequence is TGTGCCAGTAGCGGGCAGATCCAAGGGGCCTACGAGCAGTACTTC. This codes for CASSGQIQGAYEQYF.

The CDR3 region has the DNA TGTGCCAGCAGTTTAGGGGGCCGATACGAGCAGTACTTC. It is translated as CASSLGGRYEQYF. The chain uses TRBV12-3 or TRBV12-4 and TRBJ2-7; the D gene is possibly TRBD1 (5 bases). Trimming stripped 1 base from V and 4 bases from J, with 8 bases between. This CDR3 spans 13 amino acids.

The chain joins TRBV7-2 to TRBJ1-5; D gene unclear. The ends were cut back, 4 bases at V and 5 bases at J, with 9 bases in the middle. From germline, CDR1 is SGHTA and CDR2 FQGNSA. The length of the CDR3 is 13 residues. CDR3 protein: CASSSMDHQPQHF. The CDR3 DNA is TGTGCCAGCAGCTCAATGGACCATCAGCCCCAGCATTTT.

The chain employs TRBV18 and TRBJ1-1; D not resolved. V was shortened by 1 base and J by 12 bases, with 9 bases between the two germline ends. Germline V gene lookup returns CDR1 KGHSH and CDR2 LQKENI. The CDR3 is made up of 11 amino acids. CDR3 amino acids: CASSPQTPTFF. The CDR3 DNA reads TGTGCCAGCTCACCACAGACCCCCACTTTCTTT.